This T cell receptor beta chain was obtained from a study of blood T cells in healthy people across ages. The J segment lost 8 bases and the V segment lost 10 bases, leaving 10 bases of the junction unmatched. Per the germline V gene, CDR1 is KGHSH and CDR2 is LQKENI. This CDR3 spans 13 amino acids. This clonotype was recorded a few times. For the second PCR, which ran for roughly 6 to 12 cycles, a sample-barcoded 5' primer and a J-beta primer mix were used. TCRdb reanalysed the 5' RACE reads using MiXCR and keeps one entry per CDR3 protein. This sample has 700,000 to 950,000 distinct CDR3 sequences, with 58% found just once.

The origin of this receptor is a man younger than 40 in good health. The rearrangement links TRBV18 to TRBJ2-1, with 8 positions matching TRBD1. The sample was blood. The chain's CDR3 is CATTGQGTDEQFF. CDR3 nucleotides: TGTGCCACCACTGGACAGGGAACCGATGAGCAGTTCTTC.